The entry below describes one TCR beta chain. Its antigen remains undetermined. Base qualities are not provided; no much larger clone lies one nucleotide away. This sample was taken from a study of T cell changes during pregnancy in multiple sclerosis (dated by TCRdb to the late 2010s). Background for the entire study: The study examined how the T cell repertoire changed over the course of pregnancy in women with multiple sclerosis.

The library was generated by the immunoSEQ multiplex PCR assay. Entries here come from immuneACCESS through TCRdb and include only in-frame sequences with V and J called. Some clones fail to appear in such tables; in the studies checked, an unresolved V gene covers under half of the shortfall, and the cause of the remainder is unknown. The table for this sample lists just under 80,000 clones; over 85% of them were counted only once. The ten largest clones capture roughly 1% of the sample. CDR1 is given as LGHNT and CDR2 as FRNRAP, both from the germline V gene. After removal of 0 bases from V and 1 base from J, the junction retains 12 bases not matched to a gene. The CDR3 starts with the cysteine, ends with the phenylalanine, and has 18 residues. Solely the CDR3 DNA is kept, with 54 bases framed from the first base.

Material: peripheral blood, obtained in the first trimester of pregnancy. The sequence came from a female donor with multiple sclerosis, enrolled in a pregnancy study. This sequence uses TRBV12-5 and TRBJ2-7, with 7 central nucleotides matching TRBD1. The CDR3 region has the sequence CASGLVTLNQQGSYEQYF. The sequenced DNA is TGTGCTAGTGGTTTGGTAACCCTAAATCAACAGGGGTCCTACGAGCAGTACTTC.